The 26 T cell receptor beta chains reported below all come from one sample, sequenced in a study of cytomegalovirus exposure and HLA in healthy donors. Data came from immunoSEQ multiplex PCR; TCRdb stores just in-frame clones and leaves some out. The table lists around 130,000 clones, more than 75% of them singletons, with 2% to 2.5% in the top ten. Material for sequencing was PBMCs. Receptors originate from a woman in her 30s in good health and CMV-seronegative.

For the CDR3, the DNA is TGCGCCAGCTCCTTAGGGGAAAACACTGAAGCTTTCTTT. It is translated as CASSLGENTEAFF. The rearrangement joins TRBV10-1 to TRBJ1-1; tentatively, D is TRBD1 (5 bases). The V and J ends lost 8 bases and 2 bases respectively, with 12 bases between them. Germline V gene lookup returns CDR1 WNHNN and CDR2 SYGVQD (reference sequence). This CDR3 is 13 amino acids long.

This chain uses TRBV13 with TRBJ2-3; 7 bases match TRBD1. The CDR3 is 15 residues long. V trimming: 5 bases; J trimming: 1 base; junction bases outside the gene matches: 6. The germline V gene has CDR1 PRHDT and CDR2 FYEKMQ (reference sequence). The CDR3 is CASSPRDSGTDTQYF. The DNA for the CDR3 is TGTGCCAGCAGCCCCCGGGACAGCGGCACAGATACGCAGTATTTT.

The chain recombines TRBV6-1 with TRBJ1-2; TRBD1 is a possible D gene (5 bases). With 2 bases removed from V and 4 bases from J, the gap between germline ends came to 14 bases. The germline gives CDR1 MNHNS, CDR2 SASEGT. This CDR3 is 15 amino acids long. Here the CDR3 reads CASSEPGQNVYGYTF. As DNA, the CDR3 is TGTGCCAGCAGTGAACCTGGACAAAACGTCTATGGCTACACCTTC.

This sequence joins TRBV30 and TRBJ1-1; D ambiguous. This CDR3 is built from 12 residues. V shed 0 bases and J shed 6 bases, with 8 bases lying between them. Germline CDR1 and CDR2: GTSNPN and SVGIG (reference sequence). CDR3 sequence (DNA): TGTGCCTGGAGTGTTCTTTTGTCTGAAGCTTTCTTT. As protein: CAWSVLLSEAFF.

The chain employs TRBV19 and TRBJ1-5, with 7 bases that match TRBD1. The CDR3 runs to 15 residues. CDR1 is LNHDA, CDR2 SQIVND, per germline (reference sequence). After removal of 3 bases from V and 3 bases from J, the junction contained 5 bases not matched to a gene. Here the CDR3 reads CASSIQGVTNQPQHF. In DNA, the CDR3 is TGTGCCAGTAGTATCCAGGGGGTCACCAATCAGCCCCAGCATTTT.

The V and J genes are TRBV27 and TRBJ2-7; D is unclear. The CDR3 consists of 14 residues. The V gene lost 5 bases and the J gene lost 2 bases, with 13 bases spanning the gap. Germline V gene sequence: CDR1 MNHEY, CDR2 SMNVEV (reference sequence). CDR3 in amino acids: CASSGRVGPYEQYF. The CDR3 DNA follows: TGTGCCAGCAGTGGCCGGGTAGGCCCCTACGAGCAGTACTTC.

This clone has only a few counts. The chain recombines TRBV6-6 with TRBJ1-5; no firm D call. Germline values: CDR1 MNHNY, CDR2 SVGAGI (reference sequence). V dropped 7 bases and J dropped 2 bases, with 18 bases sitting between them. This CDR3 spans 16 amino acids. CDR3 protein: CASTPGSGVGNQPQHF. The CDR3 bases are TGTGCCAGCACCCCGGGGTCTGGGGTAGGCAATCAGCCCCAGCATTTT.

This clone was detected only once. The rearrangement joins TRBV5-6 to TRBJ2-7; perhaps TRBD1 as D (5 bases). The V gene's germline CDR1 is SGHDT and CDR2 YYEEEE. The CDR3 length is 12 residues. V gave up 2 bases and J gave up 5 bases, with 8 bases separating them. The CDR3 spells CASSFFRDEQYF. In DNA form, the CDR3 reads TGTGCCAGCAGCTTTTTCAGGGACGAGCAGTACTTC.

The CDR3 DNA reads as TGTGCCAGCAGCTTAATGAGGCTAGCGGGTGGGTATGAGCAGTTCTTC. It codes for CASSLMRLAGGYEQFF. The chain couples TRBV7-8 to TRBJ2-1; TRBD2 agrees at 8 bases. Per germline, CDR1 SGHVS and CDR2 FQNEAQ. V lost 2 bases to trimming and J lost 8 bases; unmatched junction nucleotides: 11. The CDR3 runs 16 residues.

The V call is TRBV7-2, the J call TRBJ2-2, with D unclear. Trimming stripped 2 bases from V and 4 bases from J, with 11 bases between. In germline, CDR1 is SGHTA, CDR2 FQGNSA. The CDR3 has 15 residues. The CDR3 DNA reads as TGTGCCAGCAGCTTAATCGCTCAAGCCACCGGGGAGCTGTTTTTT. Translating it yields CASSLIAQATGELFF.

The chain couples TRBV7-2 to TRBJ1-1; D may be TRBD1 (6 bases). Germline values: CDR1 SGHTA, CDR2 FQGNSA. CDR3 size: 13 residues. Trimming pared 4 bases from V and 2 bases from J, leaving 8 bases between. The CDR3 DNA is TGTGCCAGCAGCTCAGGGGTAAACACTGAAGCTTTCTTT. It codes for CASSSGVNTEAFF.

The J gene is TRBJ2-5, the V gene TRBV28; possibly TRBD1 for D (5 bases). Germline V lookup: CDR1 MDHEN, CDR2 SYDVKM. The CDR3 is made up of 12 amino acids. Trimming shortened V by 5 bases and J by 3 bases, and 7 bases separated the two germline ends. The CDR3, as DNA: TGTGCCAGCAGTCAGGGAAAAGAGACCCAGTACTTC. The encoded protein is CASSQGKETQYF.

V gene TRBV21-1 combines with J gene TRBJ2-3; the D call TRBD1 from the table was never checked on the DNA. TRBV21-1 has pseudogene status. The CDR3 is 18 amino acids. CDR3 in amino acids: CASSPRDSFRTSTDTQYF. CDR3 sequence (DNA): TGTGCCAGCAGCCCCCGGGACAGTTTTCGTACTAGCACAGATACGCAGTATTTT.

This clone is medium-sized within its sample. The chain couples TRBV7-2 to TRBJ1-2, with 8 bases that match TRBD1. There are 15 residues in the CDR3. Germline assignment: CDR1 SGHTA and CDR2 FQGNSA. Losses at the gene ends were 0 bases for V and 6 bases for J; bases not matched to a gene: 6. CDR3 residues: CASSLALPGGDGYTF. The CDR3 region has the DNA TGTGCCAGCAGCTTAGCTTTGCCAGGGGGCGATGGCTACACCTTC.

The chain couples TRBV19 to TRBJ2-1; TRBD2 aligns across 15 bases. There are 15 residues in the CDR3. From germline, CDR1 is LNHDA and CDR2 SQIVND (reference sequence). Trimming cost V 5 bases and J 7 bases; bases outside gene matches: 3. CDR3 in amino acids: CASSSGTSGGNEQFF. In DNA form, the CDR3 reads TGTGCCAGTAGTTCCGGGACTAGCGGGGGGAATGAGCAGTTCTTC. Full variable domain (outside the CDR3, taken from reference TRBV19 and TRBJ2-1): DGGITQSPKYLFRKEGQNVTLSCEQNLNHDAMYWYRQDPGQGLRLIYYSQIVNDFQKGDIAEGYSVSREKKESFPLTVTSAQKNPTAFYLCASSSGTSGGNEQFFGPGTRLTVL.

The chain recombines TRBV6-1 with TRBJ1-1; D ambiguous. There are 15 residues in the CDR3. The V gene's germline CDR1 is MNHNS and CDR2 SASEGT. V was clipped by 2 bases and J by 8 bases, with 18 bases between them. The CDR3 nucleotides read TGTGCCAGCAGTGAATTTAGGATGGTAGGCAGGGAAGCTTTCTTT. Protein product: CASSEFRMVGREAFF.

This chain connects TRBV5-1 to TRBJ1-1; 12 nucleotides match TRBD1. The CDR3 runs to 17 residues. The trim removed 4 bases at V and 5 bases at J, leaving 12 bases unmatched. Germline V gene lookup returns CDR1 SGHRS and CDR2 YFSETQ. The CDR3 coding sequence is TGCGCCAGCAGCATAGACGGGACAGGGGGCGTATTGACTGAAGCTTTCTTT. It yields the protein CASSIDGTGGVLTEAFF.

The CDR3 nucleotides are TGTGCCAGCAGCTCCGGCGGTGCCTACGAGCAGTACTTC. Its translation is CASSSGGAYEQYF. The chain combines TRBV5-4 with TRBJ2-7; D is ambiguous. The germline V gene encodes CDR1 SGHNT and CDR2 YYREEE (reference sequence). V was cut by 3 bases and J by 2 bases, with 9 bases left in between. The CDR3 is made up of 13 amino acids.

This sequence joins TRBV30 and TRBJ2-2, with D possibly matching TRBD1 (6 bases). The CDR3 totals 17 residues. Germline CDR1 and CDR2: GTSNPN and SVGIG (reference sequence). Trimming stripped 4 bases from V and 4 bases from J, with 22 bases between. CDR3 sequence: CAWNPGDYQYFTGELFF. The DNA of the CDR3 is TGTGCCTGGAATCCAGGGGATTACCAGTATTTCACCGGGGAGCTGTTTTTT.

This clone appeared once. The gene calls are TRBV15 and TRBJ2-1; 7 bases fit TRBD2. The V segment lost 0 bases and the J segment 4 bases; nucleotides outside the gene matches: 6. In germline, CDR1 is LNHNV, CDR2 YYDKDF (reference sequence). The CDR3 contains 16 residues. CDR3 sequence: CATSRDGLEVYNEQFF. CDR3 bases: TGTGCCACCAGCAGAGACGGACTAGAGGTTTACAATGAGCAGTTCTTC.

This clone was seen just once. The rearrangement joins TRBV25-1 to TRBJ1-4; D gene ambiguous. V lost 2 bases, J lost 0 bases, and 10 bases lay in between. CDR3 length: 16 residues. Germline values: CDR1 MGHDK, CDR2 SYGVNS. CDR3 nucleotide sequence: TGTGCCAGCAGTGAAGCCTCGTCGGCAACTAATGAAAAACTGTTTTTT. Protein: CASSEASSATNEKLFF.

The gene calls are TRBV10-3 and TRBJ2-7; D perhaps matches TRBD1 (5 bases). The CDR3 loop spans 13 amino acids. In germline, CDR1 is ENHRY, CDR2 SYGVKD. Trimming removed 3 bases from V and 3 bases from J, with 9 bases in between. This CDR3 is CAISDRADYEQYF. CDR3 DNA: TGTGCCATCAGTGACAGGGCTGACTACGAGCAGTACTTC.

This chain connects TRBV19 to TRBJ1-1; TRBD1 might be the D (6 bases). Germline CDR1 is LNHDA and CDR2 is SQIVND (reference sequence). The CDR3 contains 15 residues. Trimming left V 0 bases short and J 5 bases short, with 13 bases between. The CDR3 region is CASSIDLLRGTEAFF. DNA of the CDR3: TGTGCCAGTAGTATAGATCTCCTTAGGGGGACTGAAGCTTTCTTT.

This chain links TRBV4-3 with TRBJ2-4, with 10 bases that match TRBD2. V was pared by 8 bases and J by 0 bases, with 13 bases of the junction left unmatched. The CDR3 totals 18 residues. Per germline, CDR1 LGHNA and CDR2 YSLEER. This CDR3 is CASSLAASGGLAKNIQYF. CDR3 nucleotides: TGCGCCAGCTCCCTTGCGGCTAGCGGGGGCCTAGCCAAAAACATTCAGTACTTC.

The rearrangement links TRBV19 to TRBJ2-5; maybe TRBD2 (6 bases). The CDR3 loop spans 13 amino acids. Trimming cost V 3 bases and J 5 bases, with 10 bases left between them. In germline, CDR1 is LNHDA, CDR2 SQIVND (reference sequence). CDR3: CASSIGGLETQYF. CDR3 bases: TGTGCCAGTAGTATCGGAGGGCTTGAGACCCAGTACTTC.

As DNA, the CDR3 is TGTGCCAGTAGTGTTACTAGCGGGCGAAGCACAGATACGCAGTATTTT. This encodes CASSVTSGRSTDTQYF. The chain has TRBV19 and TRBJ2-3; 9 nucleotides agree with TRBD2. Germline loops: CDR1 LNHDA, CDR2 SQIVND (reference sequence). V lost 5 bases and J lost 0; bases outside the gene matches: 6. The CDR3 spans 16 residues.